This passage covers 21 T cell receptor beta chains from one sample sequenced in a study of post-analysis software for immune sequencing data (dated by TCRdb to the mid-2010s). General conclusions and limits of the study: Significantly higher frequencies in patients than in controls were found for about five TRBV segments, including TRBV5-6, TRBV5-1 and TRBV20-1.

Library construction relied on PCR. Sequencing took place on an Illumina HiSeq 2500. To reduce PCR and sequencing biases, unique molecular identifiers were built into the TCR beta cDNA libraries. In TCRdb, the public reads were trimmed at Q25 with fastp and aligned with MiXCR, with productive beta chains retained. Each CDR3 protein appears once, grouped with its most common genes and DNA. Recorded for this sample are 400,000 to 500,000 distinct CDR3 sequences; approximately 37% of them occurred a single time. The biggest ten clones account for around 8% of the sample. Antigen specificity for these receptors is unknown. Input material: blood. The receptors originated from a girl aged 2 to 9 with multiple sclerosis.

The CDR3 protein is CASSEFGYGGGVNEQFF. DNA of the CDR3: TGTGCCAGCAGTGAATTTGGCTATGGAGGGGGGGTGAATGAGCAGTTCTTC. The rearrangement uses TRBV25-1 and TRBJ2-1; D possibly corresponds to TRBD2 (7 bases). V lost 1 base, J lost 7 bases, and 20 bases lay in between. CDR1 MGHDK and CDR2 SYGVNS come from the germline V gene. There are 17 residues in the CDR3.

V usage is TRBV10-3 and J usage is TRBJ2-3, with D possibly TRBD1 on 5 matching bases. Germline CDR1 and CDR2: ENHRY and SYGVKD. The germline V and J ends were trimmed by 6 bases and 1 base, with 17 bases remaining between them. CDR3 size: 16 residues. Here the CDR3 reads CAIRASRAYRTDTQYF. The CDR3, as DNA: TGTGCCATCAGGGCGTCCAGGGCCTACCGCACAGATACGCAGTATTTT.

The chain links TRBV25-1 to TRBJ1-4; D possibly corresponds to TRBD1 (6 bases). Germline V gene sequence: CDR1 MGHDK, CDR2 SYGVNS. V lost 6 bases and J 8 bases, leaving 13 bases between the germline ends. The CDR3 spans 13 residues. The CDR3 sequence: CASSGGLWEKLFF. For the CDR3, the DNA is TGTGCCAGCAGCGGGGGCCTGTGGGAAAAACTGTTTTTT.

This clonotype turned up a few times. The chain is built from TRBV5-1 and TRBJ2-7; D is unresolved. The CDR3 has 13 amino acids. Germline CDR1 SGHRS, CDR2 YFSETQ. Trimming took 0 bases from V and 2 from J, leaving 6 bases between them. For the CDR3, the DNA is TGCGCCAGCAGCTTGGGTAACGCCTACGAGCAGTACTTC. It encodes CASSLGNAYEQYF.

This clonotype was seen a single time. This sequence joins TRBV20-1 and TRBJ2-7, with D uncertain. Germline V gene sequence: CDR1 DFQATT, CDR2 SNEGSKA (reference sequence). V lost 5 bases to trimming and J lost 7 bases, with 21 bases between them. The CDR3 runs 14 residues. The CDR3 DNA reads as TGCAGTGCTCCCACCGGGCTAAGAGTGGGTGAGCAGTACTTC. It specifies CSAPTGLRVGEQYF.

CDR3 nucleotides: TGTGCCAGCAGCCAAGGACTAGCGGGGGGTAGAGGAGAGGAGACCCAGTACTTC. Amino acid sequence: CASSQGLAGGRGEETQYF. This chain connects TRBV4-2 to TRBJ2-5; 13 bases agree with TRBD2. V lost 1 base, J lost 5 bases, and 10 bases stayed unmatched. The CDR3 has 18 amino acids. Germline V CDR1 and CDR2: LGHNA, YNFKEQ.

The gene calls are TRBV30 and TRBJ2-4; D might be TRBD2 (6 bases). The J call may be incorrect, as the DNA end agrees better with TRBJ2-7. Germline V CDR1 and CDR2: GTSNPN, SVGIG (reference sequence). This CDR3 contains 14 residues. As DNA, the CDR3 is TGTGCCTGGAGTTCGGGGGTGGGTTCCTACGAGCAGTACTTC. Residues: CAWSSGVGSYEQYF.

The V gene is TRBV5-1, the J gene TRBJ2-1; a possible D gene is TRBD2 (6 bases). The V gene's germline CDR1 is SGHRS and CDR2 YFSETQ. Trimming removed 0 bases at V and 7 bases at J, with 17 bases between. This CDR3 spans 16 amino acids. The CDR3 DNA follows: TGCGCCAGCAGCTTGGTTATGGGACTGGGGCGGAATGAGCAGTTCTTC. Translated, it gives CASSLVMGLGRNEQFF.

The chain recombines TRBV27 with TRBJ1-4, with D possibly being TRBD1 (5 bases). This CDR3 spans 16 amino acids. Deletions cut 2 bases from V and 0 bases from J, with 10 bases between. CDR1 and CDR2 from the germline V gene are MNHEY and SMNVEV (reference sequence). The CDR3 nucleotides read TGTGCCAGCAGTTTACAGGGATCAGCAACTAATGAAAAACTGTTTTTT. It is translated as CASSLQGSATNEKLFF. Filled out from reference TRBV27 and TRBJ1-4, the complete variable domain reads EAQVTQNPRYLITVTGKKLTVTCSQNMNHEYMSWYRQDPGLGLRQIYYSMNVEVTDKGDVPEGYKVSRKEKRNFPLILESPSPNQTSLYFCASSLQGSATNEKLFFGSGTQLSVL.

This clonotype came up a few times. This chain links TRBV20-1 with TRBJ2-7; the match to TRBD1 covers 7 bases. This CDR3 has 14 residues. In germline, CDR1 is DFQATT, CDR2 SNEGSKA (reference sequence). V shed 6 bases, J shed 3 bases, and the junction held 11 bases outside the gene matches. The CDR3 loop reads CSARNRDRGYEQYF. CDR3 nucleotides: TGCAGTGCCAGAAACCGGGACAGAGGCTACGAGCAGTACTTC.

The V call is TRBV20-1, the J call TRBJ2-1, with 7 bases aligning to TRBD2. The CDR3 totals 16 residues. V shed 2 bases and J 7 bases; nucleotides not matched to a gene: 14. The germline V gene encodes CDR1 DFQATT and CDR2 SNEGSKA (reference sequence). CDR3 protein: CSARKGSGALLNEQFF. The DNA for the CDR3 is TGCAGTGCTAGAAAAGGCAGCGGGGCTCTTTTAAATGAGCAGTTCTTC.

V usage is TRBV9 and J usage is TRBJ2-7; 9 bases align to TRBD1. Germline CDR1 SGDLS, CDR2 YYNGEE. The ends lost 0 bases at V and 6 bases at J; junction bases unmatched: 7. The CDR3 runs 15 residues. CDR3 sequence: CASSVAVGQGGEQYF. Here the CDR3 DNA reads TGTGCCAGCAGCGTAGCTGTGGGACAGGGAGGCGAGCAGTACTTC.

The chain is built from TRBV27 and TRBJ2-3; D may be TRBD1 (6 bases). The CDR3 is 15 amino acids. Per germline, CDR1 MNHEY and CDR2 SMNVEV (reference sequence). The V end lost 3 bases, the J end lost 0 bases, and 10 bases lay between the germline ends. In DNA form, the CDR3 reads TGTGCCAGCAGTTTTCAGGGGATTAGCACAGATACGCAGTATTTT. Encoded protein: CASSFQGISTDTQYF.

This chain links TRBV20-1 with TRBJ1-1; 7 bases match TRBD1. The CDR3 length is 14 residues. Trimming at V came to 3 bases and at J to 11 bases, leaving 15 bases not matched to a gene. Germline V gene data show CDR1 as DFQATT and CDR2 as SNEGSKA (reference sequence). The DNA of the CDR3 is TGCAGTGCTAGTGGGGGACAGTTGACGGATAAGGCTTTCTTT. It is translated as CSASGGQLTDKAFF.

The gene calls are TRBV6-2 or TRBV6-3 and TRBJ1-2; no clear D gene. This CDR3 has 11 residues. Trimming took off 7 bases at V and 5 bases at J, with 8 bases between the two ends. Germline V CDR1 and CDR2: MNHEY, SVGEGT. This CDR3 is CASTSGYGYTF. Here the CDR3 DNA reads TGTGCCAGCACTTCGGGATATGGCTACACCTTC.

The chain links TRBV7-2 to TRBJ2-5; D is perhaps TRBD2 (6 bases). This CDR3 is 16 amino acids long. The ends were cut back, 4 bases at V and 5 bases at J, with 20 bases in the middle. Looked up from germline, CDR1 is SGHTA and CDR2 is FQGNSA. The chain's CDR3 is CASSSTGVGRVETQYF. The DNA for the CDR3 is TGTGCCAGCAGCTCCACGGGGGTGGGAAGGGTGGAGACCCAGTACTTC.

V is TRBV6-2 or TRBV6-3 and J is TRBJ1-1, with TRBD1 matching over 9 bases. This CDR3 has 16 residues. Germline trimming cut 2 bases from V and 5 bases from J; bases unmatched to any gene: 9. Germline V lookup: CDR1 MNHEY, CDR2 SVGEGT. The CDR3 loop is CASSYRSTGGRTEAFF. The CDR3 nucleotides are TGTGCCAGCAGTTACCGGAGTACAGGGGGCAGGACTGAAGCTTTCTTT.

Worth noting for this clonotype: This may be a read error, as it is one base from a much larger clone. The V call is TRBV12-3 or TRBV12-4, the J call TRBJ2-3; no firm D call. CDR3 size: 14 residues. V lost 3 bases, J lost 4 bases, and 11 bases lay in between. The CDR3 region is CASSLGGTADTQYF. The CDR3 coding sequence is TGTGCCAGCAGTTTGGGCGGCACTGCAGATACGCAGTATTTT.

This chain connects TRBV5-5 to TRBJ2-1; 7 bases are a match to TRBD2. Per germline, CDR1 SGHKS and CDR2 YYEKEE (reference sequence). V lost 4 bases, J lost 2 bases, and 6 bases stayed unmatched. The length of the CDR3 is 15 residues. The CDR3 nucleotides read TGTGCCAGCAGCATCGGGGGGACTACCTACAATGAGCAGTTCTTC. The encoded protein is CASSIGGTTYNEQFF.

A note on this clonotype: A junction boundary mismatches the germline segment, possibly from a read error. The rearrangement links TRBV28 to TRBJ1-4; D is perhaps TRBD1 (5 bases). CDR3 length: 15 residues. Germline CDR1 is MDHEN and CDR2 is SYDVKM. The DNA for the CDR3 is TGTGCCAGCAGTGCCCACAGGACAACTAATGAAAGACTGTTTTTT. Protein product: CASSAHRTTNERLFF.

This clonotype was picked up a small number of times. The V gene is TRBV28, the J gene TRBJ2-3; 10 bases align to TRBD2. The junction had 2 bases not matched to a gene; V was cut back by 5 bases and J by 0 bases. The germline V gene encodes CDR1 MDHEN and CDR2 SYDVKM. CDR3 length: 15 amino acids. The CDR3 reads CASSGTSASTDTQYF. For the CDR3, the DNA is TGTGCCAGCAGTGGGACTAGCGCTAGCACAGATACGCAGTATTTT.